This T cell receptor (beta chain) was observed in a study of blood T cell repertoires in COVID-19. Produced via immunoSEQ multiplex PCR; TCRdb's table is partial and in-frame only. Of about 80,000 clones in the sample, 75% to 85% were seen once. The sample was peripheral blood. The origin of this receptor is a human donor in a cohort sampled during active COVID-19.

For the CDR3, the DNA is TGTGCCAGCAGCCAAAGGTGGCGAGAGGGCTACGAGCAGTACTTC. Translation gives CASSQRWREGYEQYF. This chain connects TRBV7-8 to TRBJ2-7; TRBD2 is a possible D gene (5 bases). Deletions cut 5 bases from V and 3 bases from J, with 17 bases between. The CDR3 length is 15 residues. CDR1 is SGHVS and CDR2 is FQNEAQ in the germline V gene.